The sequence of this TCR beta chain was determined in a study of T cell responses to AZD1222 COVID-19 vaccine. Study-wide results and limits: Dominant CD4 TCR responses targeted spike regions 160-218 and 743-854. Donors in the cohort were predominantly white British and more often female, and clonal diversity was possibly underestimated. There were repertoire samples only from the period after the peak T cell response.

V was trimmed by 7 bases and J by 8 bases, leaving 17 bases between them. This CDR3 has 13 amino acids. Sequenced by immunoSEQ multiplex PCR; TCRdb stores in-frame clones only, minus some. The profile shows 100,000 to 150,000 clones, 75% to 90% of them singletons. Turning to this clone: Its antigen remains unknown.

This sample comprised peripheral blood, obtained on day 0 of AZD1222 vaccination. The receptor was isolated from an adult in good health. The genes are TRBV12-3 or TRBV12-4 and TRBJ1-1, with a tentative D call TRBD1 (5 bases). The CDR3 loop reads CASTDTGPEEAFF. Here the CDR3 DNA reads TGTGCCAGCACTGATACAGGTCCGGAAGAAGCTTTCTTT.